The sequence of this TCR beta chain was determined in a study of T cell responses to AZD1222 COVID-19 vaccine. Regarding the study as a whole: Increased Spike-specific TCR breadth and depth were observed after two AZD1222 doses. Reports say nearly half of spike-specific TCRs go after unmutated variant regions.

Worth noting for this clone: As yet, its antigen is unknown.

Germline CDR1 reads KGHDR; CDR2 reads SFDVKD. This CDR3 region has 16 residues. V lost 3 bases, J lost 7 bases, and 12 bases stayed unmatched. Only in-frame clones appear in the TCRdb table, and some are missing; sequencing was by immunoSEQ multiplex PCR. The sample consists of more than 95,000 clones, roughly 91% of them appearing once. The TCR originated in an adult in good health. Sequencing used peripheral blood, obtained on day 0 of AZD1222 vaccination. This chain connects TRBV24-1 to TRBJ1-2, with 8 nucleotides matching TRBD1. The CDR3 DNA is TGTGCCACCAGTGATGATTCCCGAGGACAGGGAGCTGGCTACACCTTC. As protein: CATSDDSRGQGAGYTF.